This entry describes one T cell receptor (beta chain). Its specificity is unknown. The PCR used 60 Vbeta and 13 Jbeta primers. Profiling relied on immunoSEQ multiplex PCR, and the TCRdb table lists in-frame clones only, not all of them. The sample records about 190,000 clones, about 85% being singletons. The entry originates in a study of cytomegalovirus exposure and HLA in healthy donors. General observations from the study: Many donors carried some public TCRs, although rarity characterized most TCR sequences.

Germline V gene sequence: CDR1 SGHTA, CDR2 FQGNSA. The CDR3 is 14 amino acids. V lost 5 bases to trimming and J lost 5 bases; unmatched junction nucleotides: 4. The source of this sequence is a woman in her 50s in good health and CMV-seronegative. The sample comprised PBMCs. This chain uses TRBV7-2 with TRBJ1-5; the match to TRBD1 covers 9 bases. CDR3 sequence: CASSPGQGYQPQHF. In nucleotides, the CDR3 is TGTGCCAGCAGCCCGGGACAGGGTTATCAGCCCCAGCATTTT.